These 32 T cell receptor beta chains were sequenced from one sample in a study of T cells of healthy individuals. TCRdb re-derived calls from the 5' RACE reads in MiXCR, one entry per CDR3 protein. The sample has about 96,000 distinct CDR3 sequences; under 20% are singletons. The receptors come from a human donor in good health.

This rearrangement joins TRBV21-1 to TRBJ2-2; the table's D call, TRBD2, has no DNA check behind it. TRBV21-1 corresponds to a pseudogene. This CDR3 is built from 16 residues. The DNA for the CDR3 is TGTGCCAGCAGCAAAATTCTGAGGGTTTATATCGGGGAGCTGTTTTTT. Encoded protein: CASSKILRVYIGELFF.

This clonotype was observed a few times. The gene calls are TRBV5-5 and TRBJ1-2; a possible D gene is TRBD1 (5 bases). The CDR3 is 14 amino acids. V lost 4 bases and J lost 8, with 18 bases in between. Germline assignment: CDR1 SGHKS and CDR2 YYEKEE (reference sequence). In DNA form, the CDR3 reads TGTGCCAGCAGCATCTCCTACGACAGCGGCGGCTACACCTTC. This gives the protein CASSISYDSGGYTF.

This clonotype came up a few times. V and J are TRBV20-1 and TRBJ1-4; D is unresolved. CDR1 and CDR2 (germline): DFQATT, SNEGSKA (reference sequence). This CDR3 comprises 12 residues. The V end was cut by 4 bases, the J end by 3 bases, with 6 bases between. CDR3 DNA sequence: TGCAGTGCTACCATCTCTAATGAAAAACTGTTTTTT. Translation gives CSATISNEKLFF.

V and J are TRBV5-1 and TRBJ2-1; 8 bases fit TRBD1. V lost 3 bases and J lost 8; bases outside the gene matches: 7. This CDR3 is built from 14 residues. Germline V gives CDR1 SGHRS, CDR2 YFSETQ. The CDR3 DNA reads TGCGCCAGCAGCTGGGACAGGTCCGACGATGAGCAGTTCTTC. Protein sequence: CASSWDRSDDEQFF.

This clonotype was observed a single time. The chain combines TRBV12-3 or TRBV12-4 with TRBJ2-7, with D tentatively TRBD1 (6 bases). This CDR3 has 15 amino acids. V lost 2 bases, J lost 3 bases, and 14 bases lay in between. The CDR3 nucleotides read TGTGCCAGCAGTTTAAACAGGGTATTAAGCTACGAGCAGTACTTC. Its protein is CASSLNRVLSYEQYF.

This clonotype was observed many times. This chain uses TRBV28 with TRBJ1-2; D is unclear. CDR3 length equals 16 residues. CDR1 and CDR2 from the germline V gene are MDHEN and SYDVKM. Deletions cut 6 bases from V and 5 bases from J, with 22 bases between. The CDR3 DNA reads TGTGCCAGCAGCCCCCTCAATGCCAGGCGGGTTTATGGCTACACCTTC. This codes for CASSPLNARRVYGYTF.

This clonotype was seen at least ten times. The chain carries TRBV10-3 and TRBJ1-4; 9 bases line up with TRBD1. The CDR3 has 16 residues. The V segment lost 4 bases and the J segment 3 bases; nucleotides outside the gene matches: 6. Germline values: CDR1 ENHRY, CDR2 SYGVKD. The CDR3, as DNA: TGTGCCATCAGTGGGACAGGGGAGTTGTCTAATGAAAAACTGTTTTTT. Protein sequence: CAISGTGELSNEKLFF.

This clonotype was seen at least ten times. The V call is TRBV20-1, the J call TRBJ2-2; D not certain. V shed 3 bases and J shed 3 bases, with 14 bases lying between them. Germline assignment: CDR1 DFQATT and CDR2 SNEGSKA (reference sequence). The CDR3 covers 15 residues. CDR3 residues: CSASDARTYTGELFF. In DNA form, the CDR3 reads TGCAGTGCTAGTGATGCGAGGACCTACACCGGGGAGCTGTTTTTT.

The V and J genes are TRBV20-1 and TRBJ2-7; 10 bases line up with TRBD2. Germline assignment: CDR1 DFQATT and CDR2 SNEGSKA (reference sequence). CDR3 length: 13 residues. V shed 7 bases and J 5 bases; nucleotides not matched to a gene: 8. In nucleotides, the CDR3 is TGCAGTGTTACCGGGACTAGCGTCGACGAGCAGTACTTC. It specifies CSVTGTSVDEQYF.

The gene calls are TRBV11-2 and TRBJ1-1; no reliable D call. CDR1 is SGHAT and CDR2 is FQNNGV in the germline V gene. V lost 5 bases and J lost 1, with 8 bases in between. CDR3 length equals 13 residues. The CDR3 DNA is TGTGCCAGCAGCCTTGGGAGGAACACTGAAGCTTTCTTT. Encoded protein: CASSLGRNTEAFF.

There are a few counts of this clonotype. The V gene is TRBV4-2, the J gene TRBJ2-3, with D possibly matching TRBD2 (6 bases). V was cut by 2 bases and J by 2 bases, with 14 bases left in between. Germline V gene sequence: CDR1 LGHNA, CDR2 YNFKEQ. This CDR3 is 16 amino acids long. This chain's CDR3 is CASSQYGGGNTDTQYF. The CDR3 DNA is TGTGCCAGCAGCCAATATGGAGGAGGGAACACAGATACGCAGTATTTT.

This clonotype was observed many times. The rearrangement uses TRBV29-1 and TRBJ1-2; D is unresolved. The CDR3 length is 13 residues. The ends were cut back, 4 bases at V and 3 bases at J, with 12 bases in the middle. Germline V gene sequence: CDR1 SQVTM, CDR2 ANQGSEA. CDR3 sequence: CSVGLVRDYGYTF. CDR3 in DNA: TGCAGCGTTGGTCTAGTGAGGGACTATGGCTACACCTTC.

About this clonotype itself: This may come from a read error, since a much larger clone is one base off. The V gene is TRBV18, the J gene TRBJ1-2; 7 bases line up with TRBD1. Per germline, CDR1 KGHSH and CDR2 LQKENI. The CDR3 runs to 12 residues. The CDR3 loop reads CVSSPPGTAVTF. CDR3 coding DNA: TGTGTCAGCTCACCACCCGGGACAGCTGTAACCTTC.

The gene calls are TRBV3-1 and TRBJ2-7; TRBD2 matches 13 bases. The CDR3 spans 19 residues. The junction had 11 bases not matched to a gene; V was cut back by 0 bases and J by 3 bases. Germline lookup yields CDR1 LGHDT and CDR2 YNNKEL (reference sequence). The CDR3 nucleotides read TGTGCCAGCAGCCAAGATGGGACTAGCGGGATCCCGTCGTACTACGAGCAGTACTTC. Translating gives CASSQDGTSGIPSYYEQYF.

The rearrangement uses TRBV7-9 and TRBJ2-7, with D uncertain. Germline assignment: CDR1 SEHNR and CDR2 FQNEAQ (reference sequence). The V end was cut by 2 bases, the J end by 2 bases, with 4 bases between. CDR3 size: 12 residues. DNA of the CDR3: TGTGCCAGCAGCTTATTGCCCTACGAGCAGTACTTC. As protein: CASSLLPYEQYF.

There are many counts of this clonotype. This chain links TRBV7-9 with TRBJ1-5, with D unresolved. Trimming removed 3 bases from V and 4 bases from J, with 7 bases in between. The CDR3 consists of 13 residues. CDR1 and CDR2 from the germline V gene are SEHNR and FQNEAQ (reference sequence). As DNA, the CDR3 is TGTGCCAGCAGCTTTGACGGTAATCAGCCCCAGCATTTT. It encodes CASSFDGNQPQHF.

This clonotype was counted many times. The rearrangement uses TRBV19 and TRBJ2-1, with a weak D call TRBD2 (5 bases). The germline V gene encodes CDR1 LNHDA and CDR2 SQIVND (reference sequence). The CDR3 is 14 amino acids. Trimming removed 3 bases at V and 3 bases at J, with 9 bases between. The CDR3 region is CASSIDRDYNEQFF. The CDR3 region has the DNA TGTGCCAGTAGTATTGACCGGGACTACAATGAGCAGTTCTTC.

This clonotype was detected only once. CDR3 in amino acids: CASSQVWRDRNEQFF. The CDR3 nucleotides are TGCGCCAGCAGCCAAGTATGGCGGGACCGCAATGAGCAGTTCTTC. The V gene is TRBV4-1, the J gene TRBJ2-1, with D perhaps matching TRBD2 (6 bases). Germline V gives CDR1 MGHRA, CDR2 YSYEKL. CDR3 length: 15 amino acids. V was pared by 1 base and J by 6 bases, with 13 bases between.

The chain couples TRBV20-1 to TRBJ2-3; D unclear. The CDR3 contains 13 residues. The V gene's germline CDR1 is DFQATT and CDR2 SNEGSKA (reference sequence). The V gene lost 4 bases and the J gene lost 3 bases, with 11 bases spanning the gap. CDR3 bases: TGCAGTGCTACGGCCCAAGGGACAGATACGCAGTATTTT. This sequence encodes CSATAQGTDTQYF.

This clonotype was observed many times. The J gene is TRBJ1-2, the V gene TRBV5-1, with 8 nucleotides matching TRBD1. The CDR3 is made up of 14 amino acids. V was pared by 0 bases and J by 5 bases, with 3 bases of the junction left unmatched. Germline lookup yields CDR1 SGHRS and CDR2 YFSETQ. For the CDR3, the DNA is TGCGCCAGCAGCTTGGCAACAGGGGGATATGGCTACACCTTC. It translates to CASSLATGGYGYTF.

The rearrangement uses TRBV5-1 and TRBJ2-1; D call uncertain. Per germline, CDR1 SGHRS and CDR2 YFSETQ. The V and J ends lost 1 base and 0 bases respectively, with 11 bases between them. The CDR3 loop spans 16 amino acids. The CDR3 DNA reads TGCGCCAGCAGCTTGACCACCGCCCACTCCTACAATGAGCAGTTCTTC. Its protein product is CASSLTTAHSYNEQFF.

The chain has TRBV28 and TRBJ1-1; TRBD1 is a possible D gene (6 bases). Germline V CDR1 and CDR2: MDHEN, SYDVKM. With 6 bases removed from V and 8 bases from J, the gap between germline ends came to 13 bases. The CDR3 is 12 amino acids. CDR3 region: CASSGGLLEAFF. As DNA, the CDR3 is TGTGCCAGCAGCGGGGGGCTTCTCGAAGCTTTCTTT.

This clonotype was observed many times. The chain carries TRBV7-6 and TRBJ2-3; D perhaps matches TRBD1 (5 bases). The CDR3 has 15 amino acids. V gave up 1 base and J gave up 6 bases, with 14 bases separating them. The germline CDR1 and CDR2 sequences are SGHVS and FNYEAQ. CDR3 protein: CASSLVFIGADTQYF. DNA for the CDR3: TGTGCCAGCAGCTTAGTTTTCATTGGGGCGGATACGCAGTATTTT.

This clonotype was observed many times. The J gene is TRBJ2-3, the V gene TRBV20-1, with 12 bases aligning to TRBD2. This CDR3 is 13 amino acids long. Germline loops: CDR1 DFQATT, CDR2 SNEGSKA (reference sequence). Trimming removed 2 bases from V and 6 bases from J; junction bases left unmatched: 0. CDR3 in amino acids: CSARLAGGDTQYF. CDR3 bases: TGCAGTGCTAGACTAGCGGGAGGGGATACGCAGTATTTT.

V usage is TRBV2 and J usage is TRBJ2-1; D not certain. The germline V gene encodes CDR1 SNHLY and CDR2 FYNNEI. Trimming removed 7 bases at V and 1 base at J, with 8 bases between. The CDR3 is 13 amino acids. CDR3 loop: CASNLQSYNEQFF. The CDR3, as DNA: TGTGCCAGCAATCTACAATCCTACAATGAGCAGTTCTTC.

The V gene is TRBV7-2, the J gene TRBJ2-7, with TRBD1 matching 8 bases. There are 15 residues in the CDR3. The germline gives CDR1 SGHTA, CDR2 FQGNSA. Trimming took 6 bases from V and 5 from J; bases not matched to a gene: 12. CDR3 protein: CASRPRDRPTHEQYF. CDR3 coding DNA: TGTGCCAGCAGACCCCGGGACAGGCCCACCCACGAGCAGTACTTC.

This clonotype was counted at least ten times. The J gene is TRBJ2-5, the V gene TRBV3-1; TRBD2 matches at 8 bases. The V and J ends lost 1 base and 5 bases, in that order; junction bases with no gene match: 12. Germline lookup yields CDR1 LGHDT and CDR2 YNNKEL (reference sequence). CDR3 size: 17 residues. CDR3 bases: TGTGCCAGCAGCCAAGGAGCCCAGCGGGGGACGAGGGAGACCCAGTACTTC. Its translation: CASSQGAQRGTRETQYF.

The CDR3, as DNA: TGCGCCAGCAGCTTGGTTCCCGAGAACACTGAAGCTTTCTTT. It translates to CASSLVPENTEAFF. This rearrangement joins TRBV5-1 to TRBJ1-1, with no clear D. The germline V and J ends were trimmed by 0 bases and 1 base, with 7 bases remaining between them. This CDR3 is 14 amino acids long. Germline-derived CDR1 and CDR2 are SGHRS and YFSETQ.

This clonotype was picked up many times. The rearrangement joins TRBV5-1 to TRBJ2-1; D may be TRBD2 (6 bases). CDR3 size: 17 residues. CDR1 and CDR2 from the germline V gene are SGHRS and YFSETQ. V was clipped by 2 bases and J by 3 bases, with 18 bases between them. CDR3 in amino acids: CASSFGGVKGIYNEQFF. The CDR3 DNA sequence: TGCGCCAGCAGCTTTGGCGGGGTCAAAGGGATCTACAATGAGCAGTTCTTC.

This clonotype was detected a few times. This sequence joins TRBV20-1 and TRBJ1-2; D is ambiguous. Trimming removed 6 bases from V and 8 bases from J, with 10 bases in between. The CDR3 covers 10 residues. Germline V CDR1 and CDR2: DFQATT, SNEGSKA (reference sequence). In nucleotides, the CDR3 is TGCAGTGCGGAAGGGCGGGGCTACACCTTC. Translated: CSAEGRGYTF.

V and J are TRBV20-1 and TRBJ1-5, with D tentatively TRBD1 (5 bases). The germline V gene encodes CDR1 DFQATT and CDR2 SNEGSKA (reference sequence). CDR3 length: 14 amino acids. Trimming left V 3 bases short and J 2 bases short, with 11 bases between. The CDR3 nucleotides read TGCAGTGCTAGGCAGGGATCGGGCAATCAGCCCCAGCATTTT. Translation: CSARQGSGNQPQHF.

This clonotype was found a few times. The chain has TRBV2 and TRBJ2-3; TRBD2 matches at 7 bases. Germline values: CDR1 SNHLY, CDR2 FYNNEI. CDR3 length equals 14 residues. The junction had 9 bases not matched to a gene; V was cut back by 10 bases and J by 2 bases. The CDR3: CATGEGRSTDTQYF. CDR3 nucleotides: TGTGCCACTGGGGAGGGCCGATCCACAGATACGCAGTATTTT.